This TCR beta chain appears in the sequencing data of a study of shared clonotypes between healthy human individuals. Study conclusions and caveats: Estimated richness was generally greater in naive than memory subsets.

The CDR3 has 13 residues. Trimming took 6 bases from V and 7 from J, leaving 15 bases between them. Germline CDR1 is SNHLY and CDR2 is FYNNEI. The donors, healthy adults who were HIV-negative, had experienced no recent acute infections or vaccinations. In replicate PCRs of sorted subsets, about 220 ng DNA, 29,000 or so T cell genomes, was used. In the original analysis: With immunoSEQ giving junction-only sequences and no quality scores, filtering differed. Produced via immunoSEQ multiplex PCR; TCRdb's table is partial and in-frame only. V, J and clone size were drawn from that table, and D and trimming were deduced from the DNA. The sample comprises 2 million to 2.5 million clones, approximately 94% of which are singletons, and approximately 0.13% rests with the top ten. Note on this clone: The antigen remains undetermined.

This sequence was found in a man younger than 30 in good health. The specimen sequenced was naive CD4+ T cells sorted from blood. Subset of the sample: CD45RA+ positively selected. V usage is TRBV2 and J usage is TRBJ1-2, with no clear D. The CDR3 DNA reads TGTGCCAGCAGAACAATGGGGATTAGTGGCTACACCTTC. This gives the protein CASRTMGISGYTF.